A single sample gave rise to the 4 T cell receptor beta chains below, sequenced in a study of blood T cell repertoires in COVID-19. Produced via immunoSEQ multiplex PCR; TCRdb's table is partial and in-frame only. The sample has tens of thousands of clones, over 75% seen once. Sample: peripheral blood. All receptors come from a man aged 70-80 years with active or convalescent COVID-19.

The chain couples TRBV24-1 to TRBJ1-2; the D is unclear. The CDR3 covers 14 residues. Germline CDR1 and CDR2: KGHDR and SFDVKD. Trimming took off 1 base at V and 3 bases at J, with 8 bases between the two ends. The CDR3 DNA reads as TGTGCCACCAGTGATTTCTGGGCAGACTATGGCTACACCTTC. Amino acid sequence: CATSDFWADYGYTF.

This chain uses TRBV5-1 with TRBJ2-1; 14 nucleotides match TRBD2. The V gene's germline CDR1 is SGHRS and CDR2 YFSETQ. The length of the CDR3 is 15 residues. V lost 6 bases and J lost 9; bases outside the gene matches: 8. The CDR3 nucleotides are TGCGCCAGCAACACCGGGACTAGCGGGAGCGGTGAGCAGTTCTTC. Its translation: CASNTGTSGSGEQFF.

The genes are TRBV5-4 and TRBJ1-1; TRBD1 matches at 7 bases. Per the germline V gene, CDR1 is SGHNT and CDR2 is YYREEE (reference sequence). V lost 4 bases to trimming and J lost 4 bases; unmatched junction nucleotides: 10. This CDR3 region has 15 residues. The CDR3 DNA reads TGTGCCAGCAGCCGGCCAGGGGGGCAGGGCACTGAAGCTTTCTTT. This gives the protein CASSRPGGQGTEAFF.

The V call is TRBV11-2, the J call TRBJ2-1, with 7 bases aligning to TRBD2. Germline V gives CDR1 SGHAT, CDR2 FQNNGV. V shed 5 bases and J 2 bases; nucleotides not matched to a gene: 6. There are 15 residues in the CDR3. The CDR3 spells CASSPGGYAYNEQFF. The CDR3 nucleotides read TGTGCCAGCAGCCCCGGGGGGTACGCCTACAATGAGCAGTTCTTC.